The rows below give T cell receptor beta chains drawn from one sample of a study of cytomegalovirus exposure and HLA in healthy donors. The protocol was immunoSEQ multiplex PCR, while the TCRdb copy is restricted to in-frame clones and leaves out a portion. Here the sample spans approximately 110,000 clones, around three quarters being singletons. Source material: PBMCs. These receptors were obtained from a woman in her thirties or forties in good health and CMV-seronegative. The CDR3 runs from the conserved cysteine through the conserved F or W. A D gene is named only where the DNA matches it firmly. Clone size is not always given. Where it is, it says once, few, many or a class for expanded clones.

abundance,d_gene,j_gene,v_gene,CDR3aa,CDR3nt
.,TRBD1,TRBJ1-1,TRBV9,CASSPPLGTGAFF,TGTGCCAGCAGCCCACCGCTCGGGACAGGGGCTTTCTTT
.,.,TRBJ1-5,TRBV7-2,CASSSTGLGQPQHF,TGTGCCAGCAGCTCCACAGGGTTAGGTCAGCCCCAGCATTTT
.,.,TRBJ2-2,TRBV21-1,CASSKTGIHRGAVF,TGTGCCAGCAGCAAGACAGGGATACACCGGGGAGCTGTTTTT
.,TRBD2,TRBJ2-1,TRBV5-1,CASSLVGRGGKVNEQFF,TGCGCCAGCAGCTTGGTCGGGCGGGGGGGCAAGGTAAATGAGCAGTTCTTC
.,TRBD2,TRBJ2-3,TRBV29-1,CLGEREDTDTQYF,TGTTTAGGGGAGCGGGAGGACACAGATACGCAGTATTTT
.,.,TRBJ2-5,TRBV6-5,CASSYGPAREETQYF,TGTGCCAGCAGTTACGGGCCGGCGCGCGAGGAGACCCAGTACTTC
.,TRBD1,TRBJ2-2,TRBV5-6,CASSPAWKTGVDTGELFF,TGTGCCAGCAGCCCGGCCTGGAAGACAGGGGTAGACACCGGGGAGCTGTTTTTT
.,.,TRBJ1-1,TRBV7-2,CASSFQQGGTEAFF,TGTGCCAGCAGCTTTCAACAGGGTGGAACTGAAGCTTTCTTT
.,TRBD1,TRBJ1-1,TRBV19,CASSSQGAETEAFF,TGTGCCAGTAGTAGTCAGGGGGCCGAGACTGAAGCTTTCTTT
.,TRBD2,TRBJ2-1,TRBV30,CAWSVGASGYNEQFF,TGTGCCTGGAGTGTAGGGGCTAGCGGCTACAATGAGCAGTTCTTC
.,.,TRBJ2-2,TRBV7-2,CASSPGGAYAKLFF,TGTGCCAGCAGCCCCGGGGGAGCTTACGCGAAGCTGTTTTTT
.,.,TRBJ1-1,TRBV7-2,CASSLPREWSEAFF,TGTGCCAGCAGTTTGCCGAGGGAGTGGTCTGAAGCTTTCTTT
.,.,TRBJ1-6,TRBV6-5,CASSRSSYNSPLHF,TGTGCCAGCAGCAGAAGCTCCTATAATTCACCCCTCCACTTT
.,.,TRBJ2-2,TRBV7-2,CASSLDSSGPGGGGELFF,TGTGCCAGCAGCTTAGACTCTAGCGGCCCAGGAGGGGGCGGGGAGCTGTTTTTT
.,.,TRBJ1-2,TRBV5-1,CASSGRQEARMGYTF,TGCGCCAGCAGCGGAAGACAGGAGGCGCGTATGGGCTACACCTTC
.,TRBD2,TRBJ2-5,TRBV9,CASSVGASGFQETQYF,TGTGCCAGCAGCGTAGGAGCTAGCGGGTTCCAAGAGACCCAGTACTTC
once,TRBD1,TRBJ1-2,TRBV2,CASSLDRDYGYTF,TGTGCCAGCAGCCTCGACAGGGACTATGGCTACACCTTC
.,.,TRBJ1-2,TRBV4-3,CASSQDVRGRGYTF,TGCGCCAGCAGCCAAGATGTTAGGGGAAGGGGCTACACCTTC
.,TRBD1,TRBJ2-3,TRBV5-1,CASSLEQGEAASTDTQYF,TGCGCCAGCAGCTTGGAACAGGGGGAGGCCGCTAGCACAGATACGCAGTATTTT
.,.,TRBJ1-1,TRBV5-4,CASSLSGTEAFF,TGTGCCAGCAGCCTAAGTGGCACTGAAGCTTTCTTT
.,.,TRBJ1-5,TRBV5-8,CASSRGPRNQPQHF,TGTGCCAGCAGCCGCGGGCCACGCAATCAGCCCCAGCATTTT
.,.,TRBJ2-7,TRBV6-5,CASSSIRSSYEQYF,TGTGCCAGCAGTAGCATTAGGAGCTCCTACGAGCAGTACTTC
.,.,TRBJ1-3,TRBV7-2,CASSLGDYGNTIYF,TGTGCCAGCAGCTTAGGTGACTATGGAAACACCATATATTTT
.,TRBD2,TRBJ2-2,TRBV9,CASSYDWASGSGTGELFF,TGTGCCAGCAGCTACGATTGGGCTAGCGGGAGCGGCACCGGGGAGCTGTTTTTT
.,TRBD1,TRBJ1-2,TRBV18,CASSQGASYGYTF,TGTGCCAGCTCACAGGGGGCGAGCTATGGCTACACCTTC
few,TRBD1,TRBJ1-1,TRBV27,CASSWTGNTEAFF,TGTGCCAGCAGTTGGACAGGGAACACTGAAGCTTTCTTT
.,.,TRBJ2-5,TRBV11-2,CASSQVPGVIETQYF,TGTGCCAGCAGTCAAGTTCCGGGTGTTATAGAGACCCAGTACTTC
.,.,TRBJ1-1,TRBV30,CAYTGFTEAFF,TGTGCCTATACAGGGTTCACTGAAGCTTTCTTT
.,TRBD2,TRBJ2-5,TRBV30,CALADQETQYF,TGTGCCCTAGCGGACCAAGAGACCCAGTACTTC
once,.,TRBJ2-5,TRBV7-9,CASSLGAVGETQYF,TGTGCCAGCAGCTTAGGGGCAGTCGGTGAGACCCAGTACTTC
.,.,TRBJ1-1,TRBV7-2,CASSLWGERNTEAFF,TGTGCCAGCAGCTTATGGGGGGAGCGGAACACTGAAGCTTTCTTT
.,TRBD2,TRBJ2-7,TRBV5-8,CASSDELAGGPYEQYF,TGTGCCAGCAGCGACGAGCTAGCGGGAGGACCCTACGAGCAGTACTTC
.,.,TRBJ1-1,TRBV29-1,CSVEGGFRTEAFF,TGCAGCGTTGAGGGGGGGTTTCGGACTGAAGCTTTCTTT
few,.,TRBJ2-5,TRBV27,CASSWTNEETQYF,TGTGCCAGCAGTTGGACTAACGAAGAGACCCAGTACTTC
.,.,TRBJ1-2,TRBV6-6,CASSTPRLDYGYTF,TGTGCCAGCAGCACCCCTAGACTCGACTATGGCTACACCTTC
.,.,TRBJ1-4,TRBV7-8,CASSLQALDEKLFF,TGTGCCAGCAGCTTACAAGCCCTCGATGAAAAACTGTTTTTT
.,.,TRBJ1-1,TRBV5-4,CASSLLGEAFF,TGTGCCAGCAGCCTACTCGGTGAAGCTTTCTTT
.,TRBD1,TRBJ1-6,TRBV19,CASSPRDRGSYNSPLHF,TGTGCCAGTAGTCCCCGGGACAGGGGCTCCTATAATTCACCCCTCCACTTT
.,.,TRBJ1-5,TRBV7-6,CASSPGGRSNQPQHF,TGTGCCAGCAGCCCCGGGGGGCGCAGCAATCAGCCCCAGCATTTT
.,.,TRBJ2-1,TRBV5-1,CASSRAYNEQFF,TGCGCCAGCAGCCGAGCCTACAATGAGCAGTTCTTC
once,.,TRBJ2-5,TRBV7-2,CASSFTNQETQYF,TGTGCCAGCAGCTTCACAAACCAAGAGACCCAGTACTTC
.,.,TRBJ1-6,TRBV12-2,CASRLAGRKDRSLTSYNSPLHF,TGTGCAAGTCGCTTAGCGGGGCGGAAGGACAGGTCTCTTACCTCCTATAATTCACCCCTCCACTTT
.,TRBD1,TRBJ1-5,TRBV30,CAWSPPGQGFGQPQHF,TGTGCCTGGAGTCCCCCGGGACAGGGGTTCGGTCAGCCCCAGCATTTT
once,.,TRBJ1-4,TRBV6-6,CASSYSRTGDEKLFF,TGTGCCAGCAGTTACTCGAGAACAGGCGATGAAAAACTGTTTTTT
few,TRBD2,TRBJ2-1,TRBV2,CASSENSGRAGEQFF,TGTGCCAGCAGTGAAAATAGCGGGAGGGCAGGTGAGCAGTTCTTC
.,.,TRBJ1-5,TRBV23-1,CASSPPGRKDFQPQHF,TGCGCCAGCAGTCCCCCCGGGCGGAAGGACTTTCAGCCCCAGCATTTT
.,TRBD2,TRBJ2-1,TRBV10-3,CAIRAGNNEQFF,TGTGCCATCAGAGCGGGAAACAATGAGCAGTTCTTC
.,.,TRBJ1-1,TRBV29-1,CSVIRGMNTEAFF,TGCAGCGTTATCCGGGGTATGAACACTGAAGCTTTCTTT
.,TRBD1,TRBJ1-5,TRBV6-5,CASSSISGGLGQPQHF,TGTGCCAGCAGTTCAATCTCAGGGGGCCTAGGACAGCCCCAGCATTTT
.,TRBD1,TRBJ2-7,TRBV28,CASRETGGNRYEQYF,TGTGCCAGCAGAGAGACAGGGGGCAACCGCTACGAGCAGTACTTC
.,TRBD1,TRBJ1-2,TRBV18,CASSPGQENYGYTF,TGTGCCAGCTCACCGGGACAGGAGAACTATGGCTACACCTTC
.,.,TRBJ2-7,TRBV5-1,CASSLITGTPYEQYF,TGCGCCAGCAGCTTGATAACAGGGACCCCCTACGAGCAGTACTTC
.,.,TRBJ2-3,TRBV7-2,CASSLAGLSTDTQYF,TGTGCCAGCAGCTTAGCGGGACTTAGCACAGATACGCAGTATTTT
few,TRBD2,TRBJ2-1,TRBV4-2,CASRPGTSGFSALNEQFF,TGTGCCAGCAGACCCGGGACTAGCGGGTTCTCCGCCCTCAATGAGCAGTTCTTC
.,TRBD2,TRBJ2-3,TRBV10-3,CAISPSGGVDTQYF,TGTGCCATCAGCCCCTCGGGGGGGGTGGATACGCAGTATTTT
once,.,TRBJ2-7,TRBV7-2,CASSRERQNEQYF,TGTGCCAGCAGCCGGGAGAGGCAAAACGAGCAGTACTTC